The next 29 T cell receptor beta chains were all read from a single sample in a study of a mutant IDH1 vaccine in newly diagnosed glioma. Indicated time point: week 47, end of study. A single vaccine dose contained 300 ug of mutant IDH1 20-mer peptide, and topical imiquimod was used with it. No cognate antigen is known for these TCRs. Clones were sequenced by immunoSEQ multiplex PCR, and TCRdb holds only the in-frame ones, with some missing. Among some 87,000 clones, more than 80% were seen once, and the ten largest hold under 6.5%. The sequenced sample was PBMCs, obtained from a glioma patient whose treatment included an IDH1 peptide vaccine. These receptors were taken from a man aged 35 to 55 with glioma.

This clone was observed once. The CDR3 spells CASHYQGIYEQYF. The CDR3 DNA reads as TGTGCCAGCCACTACCAGGGCATCTACGAGCAGTACTTC. The gene calls are TRBV21-1 and TRBJ2-7; TRBD1, the D gene given by the table, was not confirmed from the DNA. TRBV21-1 has pseudogene status. The CDR3 contains 13 residues.

This clone came up once. The V and J genes are TRBV30 and TRBJ1-3; D gene unclear. Germline CDR1 and CDR2: GTSNPN and SVGIG (reference sequence). Trimming removed 0 bases from V and 3 bases from J, with 9 bases in between. The CDR3 sequence is 14 residues long. The CDR3 nucleotides read TGTGCCTGGAGTGTTAATATCGGTGGAAACACCATATATTTT. Its translation is CAWSVNIGGNTIYF.

In its sample, this clone was seen a few times. The chain is built from TRBV2 and TRBJ2-1; 9 nucleotides line up with TRBD1. Trimming removed 3 bases from V and 14 bases from J; junction bases left unmatched: 14. Germline lookup yields CDR1 SNHLY and CDR2 FYNNEI. CDR3 length: 15 amino acids. CDR3 residues: CASSEEETGGFFEFF. As DNA, the CDR3 is TGTGCCAGCAGTGAGGAGGAGACAGGGGGTTTTTTTGAGTTCTTC.

V gene TRBV7-9 combines with J gene TRBJ1-4; TRBD1 matches at 10 bases. Germline CDR1 SEHNR, CDR2 FQNEAQ (reference sequence). The CDR3 has 15 residues. The J segment lost 4 bases and the V segment lost 5 bases, leaving 4 bases of the junction unmatched. The CDR3 DNA reads as TGTGCCAGCAGCCCGGACAGGGGGATTAATGAAAAACTGTTTTTT. Protein product: CASSPDRGINEKLFF. The variable domain in full, with the rest retrieved from reference TRBV7-9 and TRBJ1-4, is DTGVSQNPRHKITKRGQNVTFRCDPISEHNRLYWYRQTLGQGPEFLTYFQNEAQLEKSRLLSDRFSAERPKGSFSTLEIQRTEQGDSAMYLCASSPDRGINEKLFFGSGTQLSVL.

This chain uses TRBV5-6 with TRBJ1-5; 7 bases match TRBD1. The CDR3 covers 16 residues. V lost 1 base and J lost 7; bases outside the gene matches: 11. Germline V gives CDR1 SGHDT, CDR2 YYEEEE. The chain's CDR3 is CASSLSGQGVFQPQHF. CDR3 coding DNA: TGTGCCAGCAGCTTGAGTGGTCAGGGGGTCTTCCAGCCCCAGCATTTT.

The V call is TRBV18, the J call TRBJ1-1; D remains unclear. CDR3 length equals 15 residues. CDR1 and CDR2 from the germline V gene are KGHSH and LQKENI. The V end was cut by 6 bases, the J end by 4 bases, with 18 bases between. This CDR3 is CASSPKVGLATEAFF. The CDR3 DNA sequence: TGTGCCAGCTCTCCGAAAGTTGGACTCGCCACTGAAGCTTTCTTT.

This chain connects TRBV7-6 to TRBJ2-3, with 7 positions matching TRBD1. Germline CDR1 is SGHVS and CDR2 is FNYEAQ. The CDR3 sequence is 16 residues long. Trimming cost V 4 bases and J 2 bases; bases outside gene matches: 9. The CDR3 region is CASSSPATGNTDTQYF. CDR3 in DNA: TGTGCCAGCAGCTCCCCGGCGACAGGGAACACAGATACGCAGTATTTT.

The chain carries TRBV7-2 and TRBJ2-3; D is undetermined. The germline V gene encodes CDR1 SGHTA and CDR2 FQGNSA. There are 14 residues in the CDR3. With 0 bases removed from V and 1 base from J, the gap between germline ends came to 5 bases. CDR3 sequence reads: CASSLAVGTDTQYF. Written as DNA, the CDR3 is TGTGCCAGCAGCTTAGCGGTGGGCACAGATACGCAGTATTTT.

The CDR3 protein is CASSHRTLGPYTF. The CDR3 DNA sequence: TGTGCCAGCAGCCACAGGACCCTAGGACCCTACACCTTC. The V gene is TRBV14, the J gene TRBJ1-2; D unresolved. This CDR3 has 13 amino acids. Germline V gives CDR1 SGHDN, CDR2 FVKESK. Trimming stripped 3 bases from V and 10 bases from J, with 15 bases between. The variable domain in full, with the rest retrieved from reference TRBV14 and TRBJ1-2, is EAGVTQFPSHSVIEKGQTVTLRCDPISGHDNLYWYRRVMGKEIKFLLHFVKESKQDESGMPNNRFLAERTGGTYSTLKVQPAELEDSGVYFCASSHRTLGPYTFGSGTRLTVV.

The chain has TRBV5-4 and TRBJ1-2; D is undetermined. CDR3 size: 15 residues. Deletions cut 2 bases from V and 4 bases from J, with 15 bases between. Germline CDR1 SGHNT, CDR2 YYREEE (reference sequence). The CDR3 nucleotides are TGTGCCAGCAGCTTCGATGGAAAGATTAGCTATGGCTACACCTTC. It specifies CASSFDGKISYGYTF.

This clone appeared a few times. This rearrangement joins TRBV27 to TRBJ2-7; 8 bases are a match to TRBD2. Germline CDR1 MNHEY, CDR2 SMNVEV (reference sequence). The J segment lost 5 bases and the V segment lost 4 bases, leaving 7 bases of the junction unmatched. This CDR3 has 14 amino acids. The CDR3 spells CASSSSGRAHEQYF. The CDR3 DNA follows: TGTGCCAGCAGTTCCAGCGGGAGAGCCCACGAGCAGTACTTC.

The chain has TRBV16 and TRBJ1-2; D is unresolved. The V gene's germline CDR1 is KGHSY and CDR2 FQNENV. CDR3 length equals 16 residues. Trimming pared 0 bases from V and 0 bases from J, leaving 11 bases between. As DNA, the CDR3 is TGTGCCAGCAGCCAATCGGGAATCCCTTCTAACTATGGCTACACCTTC. Translation gives CASSQSGIPSNYGYTF.

This clone was observed many times. V is TRBV27 and J is TRBJ1-6; TRBD1 aligns across 7 bases. V was clipped by 6 bases and J by 7 bases; unmatched bases: 6. The CDR3 contains 14 residues. Germline V gives CDR1 MNHEY, CDR2 SMNVEV (reference sequence). This chain's CDR3 is CASSPGTENSPLHF. CDR3 in DNA: TGTGCCAGCAGCCCCGGGACAGAAAATTCACCCCTCCACTTT.

The chain is built from TRBV11-2 and TRBJ2-7; D is unclear. The germline CDR1 and CDR2 sequences are SGHAT and FQNNGV. The CDR3 extends over 16 amino acids. V lost 5 bases and J 6 bases, leaving 23 bases between the germline ends. The CDR3 DNA is TGTGCCAGCAGCCCAGACGGGCTGACAAACTGGGGCGAGCAGTACTTC. Translating it yields CASSPDGLTNWGEQYF.

There are a few counts of this clone. This rearrangement joins TRBV7-2 to TRBJ1-5, with D perhaps TRBD1 (5 bases). Germline CDR1 SGHTA, CDR2 FQGNSA. The CDR3 spans 14 residues. V lost 5 bases and J 0 bases, leaving 8 bases between the germline ends. As DNA, the CDR3 is TGTGCCAGCAGCCTCGACAGTAGCAATCAGCCCCAGCATTTT. It is translated as CASSLDSSNQPQHF.

In its sample, this clone was seen a few times. This rearrangement joins TRBV19 to TRBJ2-7; 7 bases are a match to TRBD1. Germline CDR1 reads LNHDA; CDR2 reads SQIVND (reference sequence). The CDR3 consists of 13 residues. The V segment lost 3 bases and the J segment 3 bases; nucleotides outside the gene matches: 2. CDR3 sequence (DNA): TGTGCCAGTAGTATTGGGACAGACTACGAGCAGTACTTC. Residues: CASSIGTDYEQYF.

This clone occurred a few times. The V and J genes are TRBV2 and TRBJ1-3, with D unresolved. The CDR3 loop spans 18 amino acids. Trimming took 1 base from V and 0 from J, leaving 16 bases between them. Per the germline V gene, CDR1 is SNHLY and CDR2 is FYNNEI. CDR3 amino acids: CASSEEGAAGLSGNTIYF. In DNA form, the CDR3 reads TGTGCCAGCAGTGAAGAAGGTGCGGCAGGCCTCTCTGGAAACACCATATATTTT.

In its sample, this clone was seen a few times. This chain uses TRBV19 with TRBJ2-1; 12 positions match TRBD2. The V gene's germline CDR1 is LNHDA and CDR2 SQIVND (reference sequence). The trim removed 7 bases at V and 7 bases at J, leaving 8 bases unmatched. This CDR3 has 15 amino acids. This CDR3 reads CASTIGTSGLNEQFF. The CDR3 DNA reads TGTGCCAGTACCATTGGGACTAGCGGGTTAAATGAGCAGTTCTTC.

The CDR3 coding sequence is TGCAGCGTGACCCCGAACAGGGCTAATGGCTACACCTTC. Translation gives CSVTPNRANGYTF. The J gene is TRBJ1-2, the V gene TRBV29-1, with D possibly being TRBD1 (6 bases). The V gene's germline CDR1 is SQVTM and CDR2 ANQGSEA. Trimming removed 6 bases at V and 6 bases at J, with 17 bases between. The CDR3 runs 13 residues.

J is TRBJ2-2 and V is TRBV5-4; the D gene is possibly TRBD1 (5 bases). V was shortened by 1 base and J by 2 bases, with 9 bases between the two germline ends. Germline V CDR1 and CDR2: SGHNT, YYREEE (reference sequence). CDR3 length equals 15 residues. This chain's CDR3 is CASSLKGPNTGELFF. The CDR3 nucleotides are TGTGCCAGCAGCTTGAAGGGGCCAAACACCGGGGAGCTGTTTTTT.

The chain links TRBV29-1 to TRBJ2-1; TRBD2 aligns across 8 bases. Germline trimming cut 0 bases from V and 7 bases from J; bases unmatched to any gene: 2. The CDR3 runs to 13 residues. The V gene's germline CDR1 is SQVTM and CDR2 ANQGSEA. DNA of the CDR3: TGCAGCGTTGAAGATCGGGGGGGGAATGAGCAGTTCTTC. This encodes CSVEDRGGNEQFF.

This clone was counted once. The chain combines TRBV7-2 with TRBJ2-2, with TRBD1 identical over 10 bases. The CDR3 is 17 amino acids. V was clipped by 3 bases and J by 3 bases; unmatched bases: 7. The germline CDR1 and CDR2 sequences are SGHTA and FQGNSA. The chain's CDR3 is CASSFLKGTGDTGELFF. CDR3 coding DNA: TGTGCCAGCAGCTTCTTAAAAGGGACAGGGGACACCGGGGAGCTGTTTTTT.

This clone was seen a single time. The CDR3 DNA reads TGTGCCAGCAGCCCGCGGGACAGGGGGGCAATCACTGCTAATGAAAAACTGTTTTTT. Residues: CASSPRDRGAITANEKLFF. The chain couples TRBV13 to TRBJ1-4; 11 bases align to TRBD1. CDR3 length equals 19 residues. The germline CDR1 and CDR2 sequences are PRHDT and FYEKMQ (reference sequence). The trim removed 5 bases at V and 3 bases at J, leaving 14 bases unmatched.

J is TRBJ2-7 and V is TRBV7-2; 7 bases are shared with TRBD2. The CDR3 length is 15 residues. Trimming cost V 3 bases and J 7 bases; bases outside gene matches: 12. Germline V gene sequence: CDR1 SGHTA, CDR2 FQGNSA. For the CDR3, the DNA is TGTGCCAGCAGCTTTACAGGAGCGGGGCGAAGGGAGCAGTACTTC. It is translated as CASSFTGAGRREQYF.

The chain is built from TRBV9 and TRBJ1-1; TRBD1 is a possible D gene (5 bases). The germline V gene encodes CDR1 SGDLS and CDR2 YYNGEE. Trimming pared 0 bases from V and 5 bases from J, leaving 14 bases between. This CDR3 comprises 15 residues. The DNA for the CDR3 is TGTGCCAGCAGCGTAGCGGGGTCAGGGTGGACTGAAGCTTTCTTT. It encodes CASSVAGSGWTEAFF.

The V call is TRBV6-5, the J call TRBJ1-2; D unresolved. CDR1 and CDR2 from the germline V gene are MNHEY and SVGAGI. Trimming pared 0 bases from V and 7 bases from J, leaving 12 bases between. This CDR3 is built from 14 residues. This CDR3 is CASSYSRVLGGYTF. The CDR3 DNA follows: TGTGCCAGCAGTTACTCCCGGGTCTTGGGTGGCTACACCTTC.

The chain uses TRBV6-1 and TRBJ2-7, with D unclear. The CDR3 spans 13 residues. CDR1 and CDR2 (germline): MNHNS, SASEGT. With 8 bases removed from V and 5 bases from J, the gap between germline ends came to 16 bases. CDR3 nucleotide sequence: TGTGCCAGCGAGTCCCTGGGTACTCACGAGCAGTACTTC. It yields the protein CASESLGTHEQYF.

The chain has TRBV11-2 and TRBJ1-2; D is ambiguous. Deletions cut 1 base from V and 7 bases from J, with 7 bases between. This CDR3 spans 12 amino acids. Germline V gives CDR1 SGHAT, CDR2 FQNNGV. The CDR3 loop is CASSLVSGGYTF. The CDR3 nucleotides are TGTGCCAGCAGCTTAGTATCCGGTGGCTACACCTTC.

The chain employs TRBV7-6 and TRBJ2-1; 9 nucleotides align to TRBD2. The CDR3 has 15 residues. Germline V lookup: CDR1 SGHVS, CDR2 FNYEAQ. Trimming removed 6 bases from V and 6 bases from J; junction bases left unmatched: 9. CDR3 loop: CASSRLAGPGNEQFF. The CDR3 DNA reads as TGTGCCAGCAGTCGGCTAGCGGGACCGGGCAATGAGCAGTTCTTC. The complete variable domain, with remaining parts taken from reference TRBV7-6 and TRBJ2-1, reads GAGVSQSPRYKVTKRGQDVALRCDPISGHVSLYWYRQALGQGPEFLTYFNYEAQQDKSGLPNDRFSAERPEGSISTLTIQRTEQRDSAMYRCASSRLAGPGNEQFFGPGTRLTVL.